Given below is one T cell receptor (beta chain) in context. No antigen is known for it. The germline CDR1 and CDR2 sequences are DFQATT and SNEGSKA (reference sequence). CDR3 length: 15 amino acids. Trimming took 2 bases from V and 2 from J, leaving 16 bases between them. The sample belongs to a study of T cell repertoires in cytomegalovirus infection. Whole-study context: Public TCR beta signatures marked donors with CMV infection and the matching HLA.

Findings of the study overall: Clonotype analysis showed dominance of the ex vivo response by HLA-C-restricted CMV-specific TCR beta clonotypes. CMV carriers with the relevant HLA were identified by cumulative public TCR beta family frequency.

Using its own MiXCR run on the reads, TCRdb lists one record per CDR3 protein. The table records 150,000 to 200,000 distinct CDR3 sequences, under 20% of them present only once. The sample taken for sequencing was CD8+ T cells from PBMCs. The origin of this receptor is a human donor in good health (CMV status not recorded). Some clones in this sample may be carry-over from other donors' samples. The V and J genes are TRBV20-1 and TRBJ2-7, with D possibly being TRBD1 (7 bases). The CDR3 sequence is CSARPTQGGPYEQYF. CDR3 nucleotides: TGCAGTGCTAGACCCACTCAGGGGGGCCCCTACGAGCAGTACTTC.